This T cell receptor (beta chain) was sequenced during a study of STAT5B mutations in CD4+ large granular lymphocyte leukemia. Study-level findings and limits: TRBV06-family usage was enriched in top patient clones (8/27) versus controls (2/35). Roughly 27% of private leukemic clonotypes occurred rarely in other patients' non-leukemic repertoires.

V dropped 2 bases and J dropped 4 bases, with 15 bases sitting between them. Germline assignment: CDR1 SGHKS and CDR2 YYEKEE (reference sequence). The CDR3 covers 15 residues. Points on this clone: Its antigen is unidentified.

This was a survey-level run. The protocol was immunoSEQ multiplex PCR, while the TCRdb copy is restricted to in-frame clones and leaves out a portion. Of some 30,000 clones listed, roughly two thirds were seen once; the top ten hold around 1.9%. This chain connects TRBV5-5 to TRBJ1-2; a weak D match, TRBD1 (5 bases). The origin of this receptor is a human donor in good health. Sequenced material: CD4+ T cells from blood buffy coats. This chain's CDR3 is CASSFDWTIAYGYTF. CDR3 bases: TGTGCCAGCAGCTTCGATTGGACAATTGCCTATGGCTACACCTTC.